Each of the 32 T cell receptor beta chains below was sequenced from the same sample in a study of blood T cell repertoires in COVID-19. Assay used: immunoSEQ multiplex PCR; TCRdb lists only in-frame clones, some missing. The data show some 280,000 clones, approximately 91% seen once. The source material was peripheral blood. These receptors came from a woman between 40 and 50 years old who had recovered from COVID-19.

The genes are TRBV7-3 and TRBJ2-2, with 13 nucleotides matching TRBD2. The CDR3 is 16 amino acids. In germline, CDR1 is SGHTA, CDR2 FQGTGA. Germline trimming cut 5 bases from V and 3 bases from J; bases unmatched to any gene: 3. The CDR3 coding sequence is TGTGCCAGCAGCACAGGACTAGCGGGAGACACCGGGGAGCTGTTTTTT. It translates to CASSTGLAGDTGELFF.

This sequence joins TRBV7-9 and TRBJ2-5; 9 positions match TRBD2. Trimming at V came to 3 bases and at J to 4 bases, leaving 12 bases not matched to a gene. This CDR3 region has 17 residues. The germline gives CDR1 SEHNR, CDR2 FQNEAQ (reference sequence). CDR3 DNA sequence: TGTGCCAGCAGCTTCACAAGCGGGAGGTACGGCGGAGAGACCCAGTACTTC. It is translated as CASSFTSGRYGGETQYF. Supplemented by reference TRBV7-9 and TRBJ2-5, the full variable domain reads DTGVSQNPRHKITKRGQNVTFRCDPISEHNRLYWYRQTLGQGPEFLTYFQNEAQLEKSRLLSDRFSAERPKGSFSTLEIQRTEQGDSAMYLCASSFTSGRYGGETQYFGPGTRLLVL.

V is TRBV18 and J is TRBJ1-4; D is ambiguous. Trimming took off 2 bases at V and 3 bases at J, with 10 bases between the two ends. The CDR3 loop spans 15 amino acids. Germline assignment: CDR1 KGHSH and CDR2 LQKENI. The CDR3 is CASSPYPQSNEKLFF. The CDR3 DNA follows: TGTGCCAGCTCACCATACCCCCAGTCTAATGAAAAACTGTTTTTT. Full variable domain (missing parts from reference TRBV18 and TRBJ1-4): NAGVMQNPRHLVRRRGQEARLRCSPMKGHSHVYWYRQLPEEGLKFMVYLQKENIIDESGMPKERFSAEFPKEGPSILRIQQVVRGDSAAYFCASSPYPQSNEKLFFGSGTQLSVL.

The V call is TRBV2, the J call TRBJ1-6; D remains ambiguous. V lost 8 bases and J 6 bases, leaving 5 bases between the germline ends. The CDR3 covers 11 residues. CDR1 and CDR2 (germline): SNHLY, FYNNEI. The CDR3 loop is CASGSNSPLHF. The CDR3, as DNA: TGTGCCAGCGGGAGTAATTCACCCCTCCACTTT. Full variable domain (outside the CDR3, taken from reference TRBV2 and TRBJ1-6): EPEVTQTPSHQVTQMGQEVILRCVPISNHLYFYWYRQILGQKVEFLVSFYNNEISEKSEIFDDQFSVERPDGSNFTLKIRSTKLEDSAMYFCASGSNSPLHFGNGTRLTVT.

This clone was seen just once. Additional DNA sequences in this sample encode the identical CDR3. The rearrangement uses TRBV9 and TRBJ1-1, with D unresolved. The germline CDR1 and CDR2 sequences are SGDLS and YYNGEE. The CDR3 sequence is 12 residues long. V was trimmed by 0 bases and J by 3 bases, leaving 3 bases between them. CDR3 sequence: CASSVADTEAFF. The CDR3 DNA reads TGTGCCAGCAGCGTAGCCGACACTGAAGCTTTCTTT.

V and J are TRBV28 and TRBJ1-5; TRBD1 matches at 9 bases. The germline gives CDR1 MDHEN, CDR2 SYDVKM. The CDR3 is 17 residues long. Trimming took 4 bases from V and 1 from J; bases not matched to a gene: 8. The CDR3 loop reads CASSSGTGLYSNQPQHF. For the CDR3, the DNA is TGTGCCAGCAGTTCGGGGACAGGGCTATACAGCAATCAGCCCCAGCATTTT.

The V and J genes are TRBV21-1 and TRBJ1-1; whether TRBD1, the table's D call, matches the DNA was not checked. TRBV21-1 is a pseudogene segment. The CDR3 consists of 15 residues. The CDR3 DNA reads as TGTGCCAGCAGCAGGCACAGGGGGGGGAGCACTGAAGCTTTCTTT. It codes for CASSRHRGGSTEAFF.

J is TRBJ2-1 and V is TRBV5-1; D is ambiguous. Germline CDR1 SGHRS, CDR2 YFSETQ. CDR3 length: 14 amino acids. V gave up 0 bases and J gave up 2 bases, with 6 bases separating them. The CDR3 DNA reads as TGCGCCAGCAGCTTGGCTAGTACCTACAATGAGCAGTTCTTC. Translating gives CASSLASTYNEQFF.

The V gene is TRBV4-1, the J gene TRBJ1-5; no firm D call. Per the germline V gene, CDR1 is MGHRA and CDR2 is YSYEKL. Trimming removed 0 bases from V and 2 bases from J, with 11 bases in between. This CDR3 comprises 16 residues. The CDR3, as DNA: TGCGCCAGCAGCCAAGAATGGGAGAGGGGCAATCAGCCCCAGCATTTT. It yields the protein CASSQEWERGNQPQHF.

The chain is built from TRBV6-1 and TRBJ2-7; 12 nucleotides agree with TRBD2. The CDR3 loop spans 16 amino acids. The ends lost 4 bases at V and 0 bases at J; junction bases unmatched: 4. Per germline, CDR1 MNHNS and CDR2 SASEGT. The CDR3 nucleotides read TGTGCCAGCAGTGGCGGACTAGCGGGGATCTCCTACGAGCAGTACTTC. This codes for CASSGGLAGISYEQYF.

This chain links TRBV4-1 with TRBJ2-3; D ambiguous. The CDR3 consists of 14 residues. V lost 2 bases and J 2 bases, leaving 8 bases between the germline ends. CDR1 is MGHRA and CDR2 is YSYEKL in the germline V gene. CDR3 sequence reads: CASSQPSYTDTQYF. The CDR3 coding sequence is TGCGCCAGCAGCCAACCCTCTTACACAGATACGCAGTATTTT.

The chain couples TRBV30 to TRBJ2-1; 7 bases map to TRBD2. The CDR3 is 15 amino acids. CDR1 GTSNPN and CDR2 SVGIG come from the germline V gene (reference sequence). With 5 bases clipped from V and 5 bases from J, the junction kept 12 bases outside the gene matches. CDR3 sequence (DNA): TGTGCCTGGCGCCCCCTAGCGGAACTTCACAATGAGCAGTTCTTC. Translated, it gives CAWRPLAELHNEQFF.

J is TRBJ1-2 and V is TRBV29-1, with D possibly matching TRBD1 (5 bases). From germline, CDR1 is SQVTM and CDR2 ANQGSEA. CDR3 size: 14 residues. Trimming removed 4 bases at V and 2 bases at J, with 14 bases between. For the CDR3, the DNA is TGCAGCGTTGCCCCGGACACGAGCAACTATGGCTACACCTTC. This codes for CSVAPDTSNYGYTF.

The chain has TRBV20-1 and TRBJ1-5, with 8 positions matching TRBD1. This CDR3 has 11 amino acids. V shed 6 bases and J 13 bases; nucleotides not matched to a gene: 8. Germline CDR1 DFQATT, CDR2 SNEGSKA (reference sequence). The CDR3 sequence is CSADIGQGQHF. DNA for the CDR3: TGCAGTGCCGATATAGGACAGGGTCAGCATTTT.

This clone has a handful of counts. This rearrangement joins TRBV7-2 to TRBJ2-5; 16 positions match TRBD2. The V gene's germline CDR1 is SGHTA and CDR2 FQGNSA. The CDR3 contains 17 residues. The ends lost 1 base at V and 6 bases at J; junction bases unmatched: 5. CDR3 DNA sequence: TGTGCCAGCAGCTTAGAGGGACTAGCGGGAGGGGGGAAGACCCAGTACTTC. Translated: CASSLEGLAGGGKTQYF.

The chain links TRBV29-1 to TRBJ2-2; no clear D gene. The CDR3 has 15 amino acids. The V gene lost 4 bases and the J gene lost 3 bases, with 15 bases spanning the gap. Per the germline V gene, CDR1 is SQVTM and CDR2 is ANQGSEA. CDR3 bases: TGCAGCGTTGGGTATTCTGCGGAGCACACCGGGGAGCTGTTTTTT. Encoded protein: CSVGYSAEHTGELFF.

The chain recombines TRBV19 with TRBJ2-1; the match to TRBD2 covers 7 bases. Trimming took 3 bases from V and 8 from J; bases not matched to a gene: 7. Germline loops: CDR1 LNHDA, CDR2 SQIVND (reference sequence). CDR3 size: 14 residues. The CDR3, as DNA: TGTGCCAGTAGTATTGGCGGGAGAACAGATGAGCAGTTCTTC. Its translation: CASSIGGRTDEQFF.

The chain uses TRBV18 and TRBJ2-2, with 10 bases fitting TRBD2. Germline V gene lookup returns CDR1 KGHSH and CDR2 LQKENI. This CDR3 is built from 19 residues. Trimming cost V 2 bases and J 6 bases; bases outside gene matches: 15. The CDR3 sequence is CASSPFASGSPEGAGELFF. The CDR3, as DNA: TGTGCCAGCTCACCATTCGCTAGCGGGAGCCCCGAGGGGGCCGGGGAGCTGTTTTTT.

The V gene is TRBV30, the J gene TRBJ2-7, with 11 bases aligning to TRBD2. Unmatched junction bases numbered 7, after V lost 0 bases and J lost 6 bases. The CDR3 spans 15 residues. Germline V CDR1 and CDR2: GTSNPN, SVGIG (reference sequence). CDR3 nucleotides: TGTGCCTGGAGTGTACTTAGCGGGAGGGCCCGCGAGCAGTACTTC. The encoded protein is CAWSVLSGRAREQYF.

This sequence joins TRBV5-4 and TRBJ1-1, with D maybe TRBD1 (5 bases). From germline, CDR1 is SGHNT and CDR2 YYREEE (reference sequence). The V end was cut by 3 bases, the J end by 0 bases, with 12 bases between. This CDR3 has 15 residues. The CDR3 DNA follows: TGTGCCAGCAGCTGGTGGGGCGGCGTGAACACTGAAGCTTTCTTT. Translated, it gives CASSWWGGVNTEAFF.

V usage is TRBV18 and J usage is TRBJ1-1; TRBD1 might be the D (5 bases). Trimming cost V 6 bases and J 4 bases, with 18 bases left between them. The CDR3 totals 15 residues. The germline V gene has CDR1 KGHSH and CDR2 LQKENI. For the CDR3, the DNA is TGTGCCAGCTCTACCTCGGGGGTGATGGGCACTGAAGCTTTCTTT. Translated: CASSTSGVMGTEAFF.

The chain employs TRBV19 and TRBJ2-1; 12 bases fit TRBD2. CDR3 size: 17 residues. The V and J ends lost 2 bases and 0 bases, in that order; junction bases with no gene match: 2. Looked up from germline, CDR1 is LNHDA and CDR2 is SQIVND (reference sequence). CDR3: CASSIRLAGVSYNEQFF. CDR3 nucleotides: TGTGCCAGTAGTATACGACTAGCGGGAGTCTCCTACAATGAGCAGTTCTTC.

The rearrangement uses TRBV5-1 and TRBJ2-7, with D possibly TRBD1 on 6 matching bases. The V gene's germline CDR1 is SGHRS and CDR2 YFSETQ. V was cut by 0 bases and J by 2 bases, with 21 bases left in between. This CDR3 has 18 amino acids. CDR3 in amino acids: CASSLAGARGTKTYEQYF. In DNA form, the CDR3 reads TGCGCCAGCAGCTTGGCAGGGGCCCGAGGTACGAAAACCTACGAGCAGTACTTC.

The V call is TRBV11-3, the J call TRBJ2-1; D is undetermined. The CDR3 spans 13 residues. Trimming stripped 8 bases from V and 4 bases from J, with 12 bases between. CDR1 and CDR2 from the germline V gene are SGHNT and YENEEA. CDR3 bases: TGTGCCAGCGCTATAGCAGAGTACAATGAGCAGTTCTTC. Amino acid sequence: CASAIAEYNEQFF.

The J gene is TRBJ2-2, the V gene TRBV7-2; the D is unclear. CDR1 and CDR2 (germline): SGHTA, FQGNSA. V was clipped by 5 bases and J by 9 bases, with 10 bases between them. The CDR3 length is 12 residues. CDR3 in DNA: TGTGCCAGCAGCCCCTATTCTCGGGAGCTGTTTTTT. Protein product: CASSPYSRELFF.

This clone has only a few counts. The V and J genes are TRBV6-5 and TRBJ1-1, with TRBD1 identical over 9 bases. Looked up from germline, CDR1 is MNHEY and CDR2 is SVGAGI. V shed 6 bases, J shed 5 bases, and the junction held 7 bases outside the gene matches. CDR3 length equals 14 residues. The CDR3 DNA follows: TGTGCCAGCAGAACGGGACAGGGAAGAACTGAAGCTTTCTTT. Its protein is CASRTGQGRTEAFF.

The chain recombines TRBV5-1 with TRBJ2-2; D may be TRBD2 (5 bases). The V and J ends lost 4 bases and 0 bases respectively, with 13 bases between them. The CDR3 runs 16 residues. Germline V gives CDR1 SGHRS, CDR2 YFSETQ. The CDR3: CASSERAEPNTGELFF. The CDR3 coding sequence is TGCGCCAGCAGCGAAAGAGCGGAGCCGAACACCGGGGAGCTGTTTTTT. Using reference TRBV5-1 and TRBJ2-2 for the parts outside the CDR3, the full variable domain is KAGVTQTPRYLIKTRGQQVTLSCSPISGHRSVSWYQQTPGQGLQFLFEYFSETQRNKGNFPGRFSGRQFSNSRSEMNVSTLELGDSALYLCASSERAEPNTGELFFGEGSRLTVL.

The chain couples TRBV6-5 to TRBJ1-1, with 9 bases fitting TRBD1. The V gene end was trimmed by 5 bases and the J gene end by 9 bases; junction bases not matched to a gene: 7. The germline V gene has CDR1 MNHEY and CDR2 SVGAGI. This CDR3 contains 13 residues. The CDR3 coding sequence is TGTGCCAGCAGTCCTTTAGGGACAGGGAAAGCTTTCTTT. Translated, it gives CASSPLGTGKAFF.

This clone came up a few times. The rearrangement joins TRBV18 to TRBJ2-1; D gene uncertain. This CDR3 comprises 14 residues. The germline V gene encodes CDR1 KGHSH and CDR2 LQKENI. Trimming stripped 1 base from V and 5 bases from J, with 9 bases between. CDR3 protein: CASSPRDNDNEQFF. The CDR3 region has the DNA TGTGCCAGCTCACCACGCGACAATGACAATGAGCAGTTCTTC.

This rearrangement joins TRBV6-6 to TRBJ1-6, with D maybe TRBD1 (5 bases). The germline gives CDR1 MNHNY, CDR2 SVGAGI (reference sequence). Trimming shortened V by 2 bases and J by 0 bases, and 8 bases separated the two germline ends. CDR3 length: 16 residues. The DNA for the CDR3 is TGTGCCAGCAGTTACGGGCAGGGCTCCTATAATTCACCCCTCCACTTT. It specifies CASSYGQGSYNSPLHF.

The chain employs TRBV5-1 and TRBJ2-3; weak D call: TRBD1 (5 bases). CDR3 length: 15 residues. Trimming left V 0 bases short and J 6 bases short, with 14 bases between. CDR1 and CDR2 from the germline V gene are SGHRS and YFSETQ. The CDR3 DNA follows: TGCGCCAGCAGCTTGGGACAGTCCGATGGGGATACGCAGTATTTT. This sequence encodes CASSLGQSDGDTQYF. The full variable domain, its missing parts supplied by reference TRBV5-1 and TRBJ2-3, is KAGVTQTPRYLIKTRGQQVTLSCSPISGHRSVSWYQQTPGQGLQFLFEYFSETQRNKGNFPGRFSGRQFSNSRSEMNVSTLELGDSALYLCASSLGQSDGDTQYFGPGTRLTVL.

J is TRBJ2-7 and V is TRBV5-8, with 10 nucleotides matching TRBD2. Germline lookup yields CDR1 SGHTS and CDR2 YDEGEE. CDR3 length: 17 amino acids. The ends lost 7 bases at V and 0 bases at J; junction bases unmatched: 13. For the CDR3, the DNA is TGTGCCAGCTATAGCGGGAGGAGCTTATCGAGCTCCTACGAGCAGTACTTC. Translating gives CASYSGRSLSSSYEQYF.